This TCR beta chain comes out of a study of T cell responses to AZD1222 COVID-19 vaccine (dated by TCRdb to the early 2020s). Study-level background: Because spike-specific TCR depth and breadth did not differ between the two schedules, AZD1222 recipients who got a second dose at roughly 4 weeks were pooled with those who got a second dose at roughly 12 weeks. Trial participants were enrolled by age into subgroups of 18-55, 56-69 and 70-plus years, and 148, 28 and 57 TCR-sequenced participants, respectively, were included in these subgroups. TCR sequencing was performed for 230 to 250 trial participants, of whom about 200 were given two doses of AZD1222 and around 25 were given two doses of MenACWY control vaccine.

For this clone: Its antigen is still unknown. No base quality information exists; no much larger clone differs at one position.

Study-level results and caveats: After two AZD1222 doses, both the breadth and the depth of spike-specific TCRs were significantly higher than at day 0 and than in MenACWY recipients. In the small 56-69-year group, the increase in depth fell short of significance, most likely because of low power. Nearly half of unique spike-specific TCRs reportedly recognized epitopes outside regions mutated in the B.1.351 and B.1.1.7 variants. Because no samples from the day 14 peak response were available, repertoires could be characterized only after the peak T cell response. Only five to seven AZD1222 recipients were SARS-CoV-2 seropositive at baseline, limiting conclusions about previously exposed vaccinees. Most participants were white British and females outnumbered males, and the authors suggested that clonal diversity may have been underestimated. CD4 TCRs associated with the vaccine covered the entire spike protein, and the dominant responses were in regions 160-218 and 743-854.

What the time point label conveys for this sample: baseline before first vaccination. Vaccinee samples were obtained from the UK trials COV001 and COV002, which included a single-blind randomized controlled phase 2/3 trial of AZD1222 (ChAdOx1 nCoV-19) in healthy adults. For TCRbeta chain sequencing, PBMC samples were collected from trial participants at day 0 and at day 28 after the second dose. There are 15 amino acids in the CDR3, from cysteine to phenylalanine inclusive. Left in the record is the CDR3 DNA by itself, 45 bases read in frame from the first base. In the germline V gene, CDR1 corresponds to SGDLS and CDR2 to YYNGEE. At the junction V is shortened by 3 bases and J by 3 bases; bases outside the gene matches: 4. The CDR3 regions of human TCRbeta chains were analyzed by immunosequencing. The study's own analysis went as follows. Repertoire TCRs were checked for matches against a reference library of SARS-CoV-2-specific TCRs that had been generated using the MIRA antigen-specificity platform. Breadth was defined as the fraction of unique TCRs that were SARS-CoV-2-associated, and depth was defined as the fraction of total T cells that were SARS-CoV-2-associated. Using the MIRA data, each spike-specific TCR was mapped to the spike region that the TCR reacts to and placed in a CD4 or CD8 class. Log10-transformed breadth and depth values were compared by one-way ANOVA with Sidak's multiple comparisons tests. In TCRdb, the immuneACCESS table is reduced to in-frame sequences with V and J assigned. These tables do not hold every clone; where another copy was compared, an unresolved V gene accounts for under half, and the others remain unexplained. The D gene and trimming were derived from the DNA, and the V and J assignments and clone size from that table. Recorded for this sample are 150,000 to 200,000 clones; more than 85% of them occurred a single time. Jointly, the top ten make up roughly 1% of the sample.

This TCR came from an adult in good health. The material was peripheral blood, obtained on day 0 of AZD1222 vaccination. The sequence joins TRBV9 to TRBJ1-2; 11 bases in the junction line up with TRBD1. The base sequence is TGTGCCAGCAGCGCCCCGGGACAGGGGGACTATGGCTACACCTTC. Its coded protein is CASSAPGQGDYGYTF.